This entry concerns a single T cell receptor beta chain. The antigen is not known. This sample is part of a study of T cell repertoires in cytomegalovirus infection. Study-level background: CMV infection together with matching HLA type was indicated by public TCR beta signatures.

From the reads, TCRdb called clonotypes with MiXCR, one entry per CDR3 protein. The sample holds some 180,000 distinct CDR3 sequences, roughly a fifth seen once. Regarding the study as a whole: Cumulative public TCR beta family frequency identified CMV carriers with the relevant HLA. Clonotype analysis showed dominance of the ex vivo response by HLA-C-restricted CMV-specific TCR beta clonotypes.

CDR1 DFQATT and CDR2 SNEGSKA come from the germline V gene (reference sequence). The CDR3 length is 12 residues. The V and J ends lost 6 bases and 2 bases respectively, with 10 bases between them. This receptor was identified in a human donor in good health (CMV status not recorded). Some clones in this sample may be carry-over from other donors' samples. The V and J genes are TRBV20-1 and TRBJ1-1; D remains unclear. The sample comprised PBMCs. The CDR3 region is CSALQVNTEAFF. The CDR3 region has the DNA TGCAGTGCCCTCCAAGTTAACACTGAAGCTTTCTTT.